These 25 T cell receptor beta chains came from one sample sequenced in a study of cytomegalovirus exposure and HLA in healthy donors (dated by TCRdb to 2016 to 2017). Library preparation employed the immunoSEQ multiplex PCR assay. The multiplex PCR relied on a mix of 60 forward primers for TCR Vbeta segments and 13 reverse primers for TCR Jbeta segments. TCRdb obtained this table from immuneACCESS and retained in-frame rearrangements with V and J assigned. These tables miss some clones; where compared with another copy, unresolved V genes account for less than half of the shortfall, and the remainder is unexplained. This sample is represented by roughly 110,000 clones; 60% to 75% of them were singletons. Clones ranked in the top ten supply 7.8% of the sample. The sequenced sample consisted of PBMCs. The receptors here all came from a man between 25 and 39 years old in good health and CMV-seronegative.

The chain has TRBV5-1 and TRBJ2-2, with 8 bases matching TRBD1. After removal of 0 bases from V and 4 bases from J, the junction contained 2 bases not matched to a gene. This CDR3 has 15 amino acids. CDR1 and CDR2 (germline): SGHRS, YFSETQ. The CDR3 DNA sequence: TGCGCCAGCAGCTTGGGGGGACAGGTCACCGGGGAGCTGTTTTTT. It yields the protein CASSLGGQVTGELFF.

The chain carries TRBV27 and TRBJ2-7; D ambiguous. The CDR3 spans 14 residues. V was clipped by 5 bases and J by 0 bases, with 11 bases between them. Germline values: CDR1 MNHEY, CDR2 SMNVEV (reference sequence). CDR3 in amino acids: CASSHQSSSYEQYF. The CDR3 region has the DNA TGTGCCAGCAGTCACCAATCGAGCTCCTACGAGCAGTACTTC.

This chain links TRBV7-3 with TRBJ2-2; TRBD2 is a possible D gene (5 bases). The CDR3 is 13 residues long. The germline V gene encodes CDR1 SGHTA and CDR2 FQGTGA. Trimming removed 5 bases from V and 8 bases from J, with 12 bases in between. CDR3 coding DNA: TGTGCCAGCAGCCCCCCGGGGTTTGGGGAGCTGTTTTTT. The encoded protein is CASSPPGFGELFF.

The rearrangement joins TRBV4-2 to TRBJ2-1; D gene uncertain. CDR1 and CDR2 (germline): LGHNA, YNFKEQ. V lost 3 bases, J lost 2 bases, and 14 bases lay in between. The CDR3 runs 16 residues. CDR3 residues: CASSQSVPAAYNEQFF. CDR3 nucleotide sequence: TGTGCCAGCAGCCAGTCCGTACCTGCGGCCTACAATGAGCAGTTCTTC.

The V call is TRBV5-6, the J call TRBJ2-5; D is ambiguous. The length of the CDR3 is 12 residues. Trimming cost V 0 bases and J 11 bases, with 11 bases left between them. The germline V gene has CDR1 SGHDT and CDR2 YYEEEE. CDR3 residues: CASSLGFLEQYF. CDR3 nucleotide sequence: TGTGCCAGCAGCTTGGGGTTTTTGGAGCAGTACTTC.

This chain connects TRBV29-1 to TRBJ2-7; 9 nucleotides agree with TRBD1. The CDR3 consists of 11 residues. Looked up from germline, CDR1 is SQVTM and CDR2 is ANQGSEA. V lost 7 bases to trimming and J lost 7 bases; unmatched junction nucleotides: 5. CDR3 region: CSAGTGREQYF. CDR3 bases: TGCAGCGCAGGGACAGGGAGAGAGCAGTACTTC.

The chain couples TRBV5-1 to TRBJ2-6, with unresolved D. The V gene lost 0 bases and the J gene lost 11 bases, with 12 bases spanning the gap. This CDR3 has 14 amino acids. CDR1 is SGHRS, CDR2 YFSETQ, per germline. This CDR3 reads CASSLGQDTDVLTF. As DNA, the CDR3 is TGCGCCAGCAGCTTGGGGCAGGATACGGACGTCCTGACTTTC.

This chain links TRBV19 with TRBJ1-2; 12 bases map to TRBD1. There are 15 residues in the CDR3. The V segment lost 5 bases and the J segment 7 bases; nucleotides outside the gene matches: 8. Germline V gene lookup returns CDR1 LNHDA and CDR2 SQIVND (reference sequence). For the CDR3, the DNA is TGTGCCAGTAGTGACCGGGACAGGGGGCACGGTGGCTACACCTTC. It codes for CASSDRDRGHGGYTF.

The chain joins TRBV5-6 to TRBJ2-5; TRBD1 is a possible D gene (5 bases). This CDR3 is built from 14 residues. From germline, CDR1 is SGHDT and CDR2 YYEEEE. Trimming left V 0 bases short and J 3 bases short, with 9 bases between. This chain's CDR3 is CASSLGAGKETQYF. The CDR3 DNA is TGTGCCAGCAGCTTGGGGGCAGGGAAAGAGACCCAGTACTTC.

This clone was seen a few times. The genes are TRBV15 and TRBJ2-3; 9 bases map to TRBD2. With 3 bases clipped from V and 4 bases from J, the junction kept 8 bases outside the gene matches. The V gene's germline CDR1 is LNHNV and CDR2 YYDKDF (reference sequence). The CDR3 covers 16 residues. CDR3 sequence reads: CATSSGRAGGADTQYF. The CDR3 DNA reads TGTGCCACCAGCAGTGGGAGAGCGGGAGGAGCAGATACGCAGTATTTT.

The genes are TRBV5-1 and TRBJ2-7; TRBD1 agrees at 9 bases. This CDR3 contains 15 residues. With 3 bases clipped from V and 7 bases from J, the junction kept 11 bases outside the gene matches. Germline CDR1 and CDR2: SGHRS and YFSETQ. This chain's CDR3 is CASSSRDRDSREQYF. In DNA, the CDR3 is TGCGCCAGCAGCTCCCGGGACAGGGATTCTCGGGAGCAGTACTTC. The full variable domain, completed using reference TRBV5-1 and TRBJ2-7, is KAGVTQTPRYLIKTRGQQVTLSCSPISGHRSVSWYQQTPGQGLQFLFEYFSETQRNKGNFPGRFSGRQFSNSRSEMNVSTLELGDSALYLCASSSRDRDSREQYFGPGTRLTVT.

CDR3 loop: CASGTLRQDLSSTDTQYF. The CDR3 DNA sequence: TGTGCCAGCGGTACATTAAGACAGGACCTATCTAGCACAGATACGCAGTATTTT. The rearrangement links TRBV28 to TRBJ2-3; tentatively, D is TRBD1 (6 bases). From germline, CDR1 is MDHEN and CDR2 SYDVKM. Trimming removed 8 bases from V and 0 bases from J, with 24 bases in between. The CDR3 is 18 amino acids.

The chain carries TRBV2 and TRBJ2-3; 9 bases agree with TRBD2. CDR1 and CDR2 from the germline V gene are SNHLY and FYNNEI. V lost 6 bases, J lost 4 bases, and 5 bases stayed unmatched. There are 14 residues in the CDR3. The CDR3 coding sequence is TGTGCCAGCAGGCGGGGGGGAGGCGCAGATACGCAGTATTTT. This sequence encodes CASRRGGGADTQYF.

The DNA for the CDR3 is TGTGCCAGCAGTTATCAGCCAACCAGGGCCTACGAGCAGTACTTC. Protein sequence: CASSYQPTRAYEQYF. V and J are TRBV6-5 and TRBJ2-5; D may be TRBD1 (5 bases). TRBJ2-7 matches the DNA end more closely, so the J call is doubtful. The CDR3 is made up of 15 amino acids. Germline lookup yields CDR1 MNHEY and CDR2 SVGAGI.

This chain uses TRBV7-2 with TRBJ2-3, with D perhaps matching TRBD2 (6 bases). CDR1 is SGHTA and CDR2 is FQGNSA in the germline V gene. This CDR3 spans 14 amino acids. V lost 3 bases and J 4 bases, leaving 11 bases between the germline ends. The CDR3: CASSFALASDTQYF. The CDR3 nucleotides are TGTGCCAGCAGCTTTGCACTAGCTTCAGATACGCAGTATTTT.

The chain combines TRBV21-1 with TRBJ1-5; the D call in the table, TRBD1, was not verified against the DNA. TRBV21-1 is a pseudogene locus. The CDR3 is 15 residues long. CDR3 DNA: TGTGCCAGCAGCAATAGTAGGGGGAAGAATCAGCCCCAGCATTTT. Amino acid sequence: CASSNSRGKNQPQHF.

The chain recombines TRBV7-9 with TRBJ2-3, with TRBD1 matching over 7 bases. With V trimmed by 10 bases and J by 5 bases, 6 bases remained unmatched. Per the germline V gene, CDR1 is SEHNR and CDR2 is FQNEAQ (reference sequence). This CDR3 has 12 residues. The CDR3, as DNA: TGTGCCACACAGGGGCAGGGAGATACGCAGTATTTT. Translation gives CATQGQGDTQYF.

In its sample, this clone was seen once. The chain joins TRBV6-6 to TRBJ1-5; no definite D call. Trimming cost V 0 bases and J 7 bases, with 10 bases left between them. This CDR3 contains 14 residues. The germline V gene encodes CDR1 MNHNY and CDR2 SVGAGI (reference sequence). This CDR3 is CASSYSWAGQPQHF. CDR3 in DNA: TGTGCCAGCAGTTACTCGTGGGCGGGACAGCCCCAGCATTTT.

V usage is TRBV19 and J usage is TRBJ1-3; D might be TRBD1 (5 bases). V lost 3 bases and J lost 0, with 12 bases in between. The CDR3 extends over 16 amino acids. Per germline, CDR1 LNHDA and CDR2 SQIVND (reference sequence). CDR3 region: CASSMVAGNSGNTIYF. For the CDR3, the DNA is TGTGCCAGTAGTATGGTTGCAGGGAACTCTGGAAACACCATATATTTT.

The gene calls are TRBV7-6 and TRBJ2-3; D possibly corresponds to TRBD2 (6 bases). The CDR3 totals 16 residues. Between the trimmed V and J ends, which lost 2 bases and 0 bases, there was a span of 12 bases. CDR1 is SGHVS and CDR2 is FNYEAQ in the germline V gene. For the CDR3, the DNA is TGTGCCAGCAGCTTACCGGCTGGGACTAGCACAGATACGCAGTATTTT. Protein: CASSLPAGTSTDTQYF.

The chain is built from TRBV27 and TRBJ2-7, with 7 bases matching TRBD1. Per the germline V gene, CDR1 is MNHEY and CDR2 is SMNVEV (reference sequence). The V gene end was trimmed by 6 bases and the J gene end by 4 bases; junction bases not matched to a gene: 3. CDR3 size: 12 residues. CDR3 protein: CASSTTGYEQYF. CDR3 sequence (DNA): TGTGCCAGCAGCACGACAGGGTACGAGCAGTACTTC.

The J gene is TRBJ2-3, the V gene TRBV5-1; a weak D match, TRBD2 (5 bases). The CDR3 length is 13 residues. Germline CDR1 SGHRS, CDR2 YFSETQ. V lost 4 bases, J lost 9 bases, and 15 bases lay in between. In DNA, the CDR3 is TGCGCCAGCAGCCTCGGACTCATCGGGACGCAGTATTTT. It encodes CASSLGLIGTQYF.

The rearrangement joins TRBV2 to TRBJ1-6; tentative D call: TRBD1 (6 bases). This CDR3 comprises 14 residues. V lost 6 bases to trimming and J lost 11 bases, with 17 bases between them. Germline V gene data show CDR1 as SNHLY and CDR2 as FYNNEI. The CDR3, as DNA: TGTGCCAGCAGCCCGGGGCAGGGGAGTGCACCCCTCCACTTT. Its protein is CASSPGQGSAPLHF.

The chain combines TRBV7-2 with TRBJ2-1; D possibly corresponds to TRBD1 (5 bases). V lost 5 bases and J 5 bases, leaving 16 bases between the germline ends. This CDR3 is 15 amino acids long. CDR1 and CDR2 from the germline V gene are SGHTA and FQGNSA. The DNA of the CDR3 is TGTGCCAGCAGCCTCACCCGCCAGGGCCACAATGAGCAGTTCTTC. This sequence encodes CASSLTRQGHNEQFF. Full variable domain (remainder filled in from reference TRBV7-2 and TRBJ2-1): GAGVSQSPSNKVTEKGKDVELRCDPISGHTALYWYRQSLGQGLEFLIYFQGNSAPDKSGLPSDRFSAERTGGSVSTLTIQRTQQEDSAVYLCASSLTRQGHNEQFFGPGTRLTVL.

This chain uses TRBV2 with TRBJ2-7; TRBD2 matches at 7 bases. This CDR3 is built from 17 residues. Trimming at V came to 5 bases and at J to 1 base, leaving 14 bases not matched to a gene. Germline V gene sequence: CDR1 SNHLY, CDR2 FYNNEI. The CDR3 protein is CASSIPRAGRQSYEQYF. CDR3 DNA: TGTGCCAGCAGTATACCTAGAGCGGGACGGCAGTCCTACGAGCAGTACTTC.